These T cell receptor beta chains were read from a single sample in a study of identical twins. Via MiXCR, TCRdb re-called the 5' RACE reads, giving one row per CDR3 protein. Counted here are 220,000 or so distinct CDR3 sequences, approximately 7% occurring once; the ten biggest clones make up under 4%. This sample also belongs to another study, concerning yellow fever vaccine responses in identical twins.

Sequencing was carried out using memory (CD45RO+) T cells sorted from blood. Receptor source: a woman aged 18-29 years in good health. Both conserved end residues are trimmed from each CDR3.

J	V	CDR3
TRBJ1-1	TRBV12-3/TRBV12-4	ASSLALGSSLSEAF
TRBJ2-5	TRBV7-2	ASSLAARETHY
TRBJ2-5	TRBV3-1	ASSRPGFQETQY
TRBJ2-1	TRBV6-2/TRBV6-3	ASSYSRASGRATRLSEQF
TRBJ2-4	TRBV4-2	ASTPRFIASGVVAKNIQY
TRBJ1-6	TRBV7-2	ASSLGQGRGSPLH
TRBJ2-1	TRBV7-3	ASSSKGLAGVNYEQF
TRBJ1-1	TRBV12-3/TRBV12-4	ASVIRGRGNTEAF
TRBJ1-5	TRBV12-5	ASGPRTHQPQH
TRBJ1-1	TRBV29-1	SGTGKEAF
TRBJ1-1	TRBV20-1	SARDGGPNTEAF
TRBJ2-6	TRBV20-1	SASPMTSGANVLT
TRBJ1-2	TRBV3-1	ASSHGGNYGYT
TRBJ2-1	TRBV11-2	ASSLEFSGGTLYNEQF
TRBJ2-1	TRBV7-2	ASSPAGGAVLAQF
TRBJ2-5	TRBV11-2	ASSLVFGPQETQY
TRBJ2-1	TRBV20-1	SARVERGGYNEQF
TRBJ2-2	TRBV12-3/TRBV12-4	ASSRPGLEAGELF
TRBJ1-4	TRBV5-1	ASSPGTGGREKLF
TRBJ2-2	TRBV4-1	ASSPDGFTGELF
TRBJ1-4	TRBV12-3/TRBV12-4	ASSWGRGNEKLF
TRBJ1-1	TRBV6-6	ASSDTGDTEAF
TRBJ1-4	TRBV15	ATSRDRWATNEKLF
TRBJ1-4	TRBV12-3/TRBV12-4	ASRAGQTNEKLF
TRBJ2-3	TRBV20-1	SARHSGDRAY
TRBJ1-1	TRBV3-1	ASSQEQGTEAF
TRBJ2-2	TRBV5-6	AISSGLTGELF
TRBJ2-2	TRBV12-3/TRBV12-4	ASSPGTSGSFGELF
TRBJ2-3	TRBV9	ASSFRPGTPKQNTQY
TRBJ2-5	TRBV20-1	SARDSGDLQETQY
TRBJ2-1	TRBV20-1	SARDVRTPYNEQF
TRBJ2-7	TRBV6-1	ASSEGTGGYYEQY
TRBJ1-1	TRBV28	ASSSSGRNEAF
TRBJ2-5	TRBV10-1	ASSESIGSGGPFVSSETQY
TRBJ2-7	TRBV29-1	SVEQGGYEQY
TRBJ2-1	TRBV7-9	AYPGQPKTNEQF
TRBJ2-5	TRBV11-3	ASSPGQGIVQETQY
TRBJ2-3	TRBV14	ASSQGQSTDTQY
TRBJ2-1	TRBV29-1	SVETRLPGAMDEQF
TRBJ1-5	TRBV4-2	ASSQGPGGSNQPQH
TRBJ1-5	TRBV12-5	ASGLFPGEPQH
TRBJ1-4	TRBV2	ASSPARTTNEKLF
TRBJ2-1	TRBV2	ASSEASGDEQF
TRBJ2-7	TRBV5-4	ASSFEDSLYEQY
TRBJ2-1	TRBV2	ASSGLAGPVWQF
TRBJ2-3	TRBV10-2	ASSDAAPQY
TRBJ2-2	TRBV11-2	ASSLTFQGGSTGELF
TRBJ2-3	TRBV6-5	ASSSPGNPQY
TRBJ2-2	TRBV24-1	ATSDLKGPDTGELF
TRBJ1-1	TRBV5-1	ASTIGGDTEAF
TRBJ1-6	TRBV12-3/TRBV12-4	ASSLYTYNSPLH
TRBJ1-2	TRBV12-3/TRBV12-4	ASSLGTYGYT
TRBJ2-1	TRBV6-4	ASSDSTQSEQF
TRBJ2-3	TRBV6-4	ASSDEGDTDTQY
TRBJ2-5	TRBV20-1	SGGGGAIQETQY
TRBJ1-2	TRBV18	ASSERTKGDYGYT
TRBJ2-1	TRBV2	ASSELVGDSSYNEQF